This is a list of T cell receptor beta chains from one sample in a study of T cell responses to AZD1222 COVID-19 vaccine. Data came from immunoSEQ multiplex PCR; TCRdb stores just in-frame clones and leaves some out. The repertoire consists of under 150,000 clones, with 85% to 95% occurring once and the leading ten covering about 3.8%. Sample: peripheral blood, taken 28 days after the second AZD1222 dose. These receptors were collected from an adult who received the AZD1222 COVID-19 vaccine. The CDR3 runs from the conserved cysteine through the conserved F or W. A D gene is named only where the DNA matches it firmly. The size field is filled for only some rows; it gives once, few, many or a size class.

DNA: TGTGCCAGCAGCTTGACTGCCGTGAGCTCTGGAAACACCATATATTTT
CDR3: CASSLTAVSSGNTIYF
D: NA
V: TRBV5-8
length: 16
J: TRBJ1-3
size: NA

DNA: TGTGCCAGCAGTTACCCCTCGTATGCGAACACTGAAGCTTTCTTT
CDR3: CASSYPSYANTEAFF
D: NA
V: TRBV6-2/TRBV6-3
length: 15
J: TRBJ1-1
size: few

DNA: TGTGCCTGGAGTGTAGTCGGGAACACTGAAGCTTTCTTT
CDR3: CAWSVVGNTEAFF
D: NA
V: TRBV30
length: 13
J: TRBJ1-1
size: NA

DNA: TGTGCCAGCGGCCTGACCTACGAGCAGTACTTC
CDR3: CASGLTYEQYF
D: NA
V: TRBV2
length: 11
J: TRBJ2-7
size: NA

DNA: TGTGCCAGTAGTACCTTGGGGGCCCAAGAGACCCAGTACTTC
CDR3: CASSTLGAQETQYF
D: NA
V: TRBV19
length: 14
J: TRBJ2-5
size: NA

DNA: TGTGCCAGCAGAAGGACAGGGCAACAGCCCCAGCATTTT
CDR3: CASRRTGQQPQHF
D: TRBD1
V: TRBV6-5
length: 13
J: TRBJ1-5
size: NA

DNA: TGTGCCAGCAGCGCCCTGACAGGGGGCTTTGAAAAACTGTTTTTT
CDR3: CASSALTGGFEKLFF
D: TRBD1
V: TRBV3-1/TRBV3-2
length: 15
J: TRBJ1-4
size: NA

DNA: TGCGCCAGCAGGGGGGGACTAGCCATCACAGATACGCAGTATTTT
CDR3: CASRGGLAITDTQYF
D: TRBD2
V: TRBV5-1
length: 15
J: TRBJ2-3
size: NA

DNA: TGCAGTGCTAGTTCACCTAGCGGCAGCACAGATACGCAGTATTTT
CDR3: CSASSPSGSTDTQYF
D: TRBD2
V: TRBV20-1
length: 15
J: TRBJ2-3
size: NA

DNA: TGCGCCAGCAGCCTGAGGACGGGAGGCCAAGAGACCCAGTACTTC
CDR3: CASSLRTGGQETQYF
D: TRBD2
V: TRBV5-1
length: 15
J: TRBJ2-5
size: NA

DNA: TGTGCCAGCAGTCCTAGAATCCAAGAGACCCAGTACTTC
CDR3: CASSPRIQETQYF
D: NA
V: TRBV2
length: 13
J: TRBJ2-5
size: NA

DNA: TGTGCCAGCAGCGGAGCGACCCAGTACTTC
CDR3: CASSGATQYF
D: NA
V: TRBV7-6
length: 10
J: TRBJ2-5
size: NA

DNA: TGTGCCAGCAGCCTTCGCGGGAGCAACAATGAGCAGTTCTTC
CDR3: CASSLRGSNNEQFF
D: TRBD2
V: TRBV3-1/TRBV3-2
length: 14
J: TRBJ2-1
size: NA

DNA: TGTGCCAGCAGCCAATGGTCGGTCAGCACAGATACGCAGTATTTT
CDR3: CASSQWSVSTDTQYF
D: NA
V: TRBV3-1/TRBV3-2
length: 15
J: TRBJ2-3
size: once

DNA: TGCGCCAGCAGCCAAGATCGGCCTGGGGACTATGGCTACACCTTC
CDR3: CASSQDRPGDYGYTF
D: NA
V: TRBV4-3
length: 15
J: TRBJ1-2
size: NA

DNA: TGTGCCAGCAGCTTAGCGCCCCAGGCCTACGAGCAGTACTTC
CDR3: CASSLAPQAYEQYF
D: NA
V: TRBV7-2
length: 14
J: TRBJ2-7
size: NA

DNA: TGTGCCACCAGTGATTTCGGAGCGGGGTCGGCAGATACGCAGTATTTT
CDR3: CATSDFGAGSADTQYF
D: TRBD2
V: TRBV24-1
length: 16
J: TRBJ2-3
size: NA

DNA: TGTGCCAGCAGCTTAGGTCCAGGGCAGGACTCTGGGGCCAACGTCCTGACTTTC
CDR3: CASSLGPGQDSGANVLTF
D: NA
V: TRBV7-6
length: 18
J: TRBJ2-6
size: once

DNA: TGCAGCGTGGACAGGACAGGGTCTGGAAACACCATATATTTT
CDR3: CSVDRTGSGNTIYF
D: TRBD1
V: TRBV29-1
length: 14
J: TRBJ1-3
size: NA

DNA: TGCAGTGCTAGCGAGAGTGGGCAGTATTTT
CDR3: CSASESGQYF
D: NA
V: TRBV20-1
length: 10
J: TRBJ2-3
size: once

DNA: TGTGCCAGCAGACTGCTAGCGGGAGGGTCCTACGCTACTTACGAGCAGTACTTC
CDR3: CASRLLAGGSYATYEQYF
D: TRBD2
V: TRBV27
length: 18
J: TRBJ2-7
size: NA

DNA: TGTGCCAGCAGTGTGGGGGTCACAGATACGCAGTATTTT
CDR3: CASSVGVTDTQYF
D: NA
V: TRBV6-4
length: 13
J: TRBJ2-3
size: NA

DNA: TGTGCCAGCAGTGACAGACTAGGGGAGAGCCGCGAGCAGTACTTC
CDR3: CASSDRLGESREQYF
D: NA
V: TRBV6-1
length: 15
J: TRBJ2-7
size: NA

DNA: TGTGCCAGTGGTAGAGGTTGGAACTACGAGCAGTACTTC
CDR3: CASGRGWNYEQYF
D: NA
V: TRBV19
length: 13
J: TRBJ2-7
size: NA

DNA: TGTGCCAGCAGCTTCTTGGCGGGTGGGGGAGAGACCCAGTACTTC
CDR3: CASSFLAGGGETQYF
D: NA
V: TRBV11-2
length: 15
J: TRBJ2-5
size: NA

DNA: TGTGCCAGCAGCTCACAGGGGATGGCATACGAGCAGTACTTC
CDR3: CASSSQGMAYEQYF
D: TRBD1
V: TRBV7-9
length: 14
J: TRBJ2-7
size: few

DNA: TGTGCCAGCAGTCTTACGGGAGAAGGCTACGAGCAGTACTTC
CDR3: CASSLTGEGYEQYF
D: NA
V: TRBV28
length: 14
J: TRBJ2-7
size: NA

DNA: TGCGCCAGCAGCTTGGCAGGGGGGGACTATGGCTACACCTTC
CDR3: CASSLAGGDYGYTF
D: TRBD1
V: TRBV5-1
length: 14
J: TRBJ1-2
size: NA

DNA: TGTGCCAGCAGTCTAGCGGGAGGAGTCTACGAGCAGTACTTC
CDR3: CASSLAGGVYEQYF
D: TRBD2
V: TRBV11-2
length: 14
J: TRBJ2-7
size: NA

DNA: TGTGCCAGCAGTTTAGACCGAATGACGCCCCAGCATTTT
CDR3: CASSLDRMTPQHF
D: NA
V: TRBV28
length: 13
J: TRBJ1-5
size: NA

DNA: TGTGCCAGCAGCGAGCCGGGACAGGGAACGGGCACTGAAGCTTTCTTT
CDR3: CASSEPGQGTGTEAFF
D: TRBD1
V: TRBV9
length: 16
J: TRBJ1-1
size: NA

DNA: TGTGCCAGCAGCCAAGGACAGGGTGGCTATGGCTACACCTTC
CDR3: CASSQGQGGYGYTF
D: TRBD1
V: TRBV7-9
length: 14
J: TRBJ1-2
size: NA

DNA: TGTGCCAGCAGGGTGACAGGGGTTAGCACCGGGGAGCTGTTTTTT
CDR3: CASRVTGVSTGELFF
D: TRBD1
V: TRBV28
length: 15
J: TRBJ2-2
size: NA

DNA: TGTGCCTGGGCTAGTCAGGGGGCCCATTATAGCAATCAGCCCCAGCATTTT
CDR3: CAWASQGAHYSNQPQHF
D: TRBD1
V: TRBV30
length: 17
J: TRBJ1-5
size: NA

DNA: TGTGCCAGCAACCAGGGGATTAGAGTTTACAACCTCTATGGCTACACCTTC
CDR3: CASNQGIRVYNLYGYTF
D: NA
V: TRBV21-1
length: 17
J: TRBJ1-2
size: once

DNA: TGTGCCAGCAGTGATTCCGGGACAAAAGACTATGGCTACACCTTC
CDR3: CASSDSGTKDYGYTF
D: NA
V: TRBV6-1
length: 15
J: TRBJ1-2
size: NA

DNA: TGTGCCAGCAACAATTTAGGCGCTAGCGGGAGATACCAAGATACGCAGTATTTT
CDR3: CASNNLGASGRYQDTQYF
D: TRBD2
V: TRBV11-2
length: 18
J: TRBJ2-3
size: NA

DNA: TGCAGCGTGGCAGAAAATAGCAATCAGCCCCAGCATTTT
CDR3: CSVAENSNQPQHF
D: NA
V: TRBV29-1
length: 13
J: TRBJ1-5
size: NA

DNA: TGTGCCAGCAGTAACGGACAGGGTGGATATGGCTACACCTTC
CDR3: CASSNGQGGYGYTF
D: TRBD1
V: TRBV6-5
length: 14
J: TRBJ1-2
size: NA

DNA: TGTGCCAGCAGTGACTCGGGACATGGGTATGGCTACACCTTC
CDR3: CASSDSGHGYGYTF
D: NA
V: TRBV6-5
length: 14
J: TRBJ1-2
size: NA

DNA: TGTGCCAGCAAAATGGGGAGCGTGGGTTTACGTACAGATACGCAGTATTTT
CDR3: CASKMGSVGLRTDTQYF
D: NA
V: TRBV5-6
length: 17
J: TRBJ2-3
size: NA

DNA: TGTGCCAGCAGCCTAGCGGGAGTGGGGGAGCAGTACTTC
CDR3: CASSLAGVGEQYF
D: TRBD2
V: TRBV12-3/TRBV12-4
length: 13
J: TRBJ2-7
size: NA

DNA: TGCGCCAGCAGCCCGACAGGCTCCCTTTTACGGACAGATACGCAGTATTTT
CDR3: CASSPTGSLLRTDTQYF
D: NA
V: TRBV5-1
length: 17
J: TRBJ2-3
size: NA

DNA: TGTGCCAGCAGTAGCGGGACGAACACCGGGGAGCTGTTTTTT
CDR3: CASSSGTNTGELFF
D: TRBD2
V: TRBV2
length: 14
J: TRBJ2-2
size: few

DNA: TGTGCCAGCAGTTATAGGCATGCAGAGACCCAGTACTTC
CDR3: CASSYRHAETQYF
D: NA
V: TRBV6-5
length: 13
J: TRBJ2-5
size: NA